These T cell receptor beta chains were read from a single sample in a study of cytomegalovirus exposure and HLA in healthy donors. Generated by immunoSEQ multiplex PCR, the TCRdb table keeps only in-frame clones and is missing some. Altogether around 89,000 clones are present, 76% being singletons, with the ten largest covering about 2.9%. The sequenced material came from PBMCs. These receptor sequences come from a man in his forties or fifties in good health and CMV-seronegative. Each CDR3 is given with its conserved first and last residue. Each record gives: clone size, V gene, J gene, CDR3 protein. Rows give clone size only sometimes, using once, few, many, or a class for an expanded clone.

size: -
V: TRBV4-3
J: TRBJ1-2
CDR3: CASSQGSMYGYTF

size: few
V: TRBV28
J: TRBJ1-2
CDR3: CASSYRGGRYGYTF

size: -
V: TRBV7-3
J: TRBJ2-1
CDR3: CASSLQGAVNEQFF

size: -
V: TRBV9
J: TRBJ1-2
CDR3: CASSAAGEGYGYTF

size: few
V: TRBV7-8
J: TRBJ2-7
CDR3: CASSFLRGWYEQYF

size: -
V: TRBV5-1
J: -
CDR3: CASSSGQGACEQYF

size: -
V: TRBV29-1
J: TRBJ2-7
CDR3: CSVGKDFPGLVPNYEQYF

size: -
V: TRBV7-8
J: TRBJ2-5
CDR3: CASSLQHGASQETQYF

size: few
V: TRBV6-4
J: TRBJ2-7
CDR3: CASSDLYRYEQYF

size: few
V: TRBV7-2
J: TRBJ2-7
CDR3: CASSLLLASGGMHEQYF

size: -
V: TRBV19
J: TRBJ1-1
CDR3: CASSSSGGWGTEAFF

size: -
V: TRBV5-4
J: TRBJ2-7
CDR3: CASSLELADEQYF

size: -
V: TRBV4-1
J: TRBJ1-2
CDR3: CASSQGQATNYGYTF

size: -
V: TRBV6-1
J: TRBJ2-5
CDR3: CASASKARETQYF

size: once
V: TRBV7-9
J: TRBJ1-3
CDR3: CASSLIAGAGNTIYF

size: -
V: TRBV7-2
J: TRBJ2-3
CDR3: CASSLELAGGDRTDTQYF

size: -
V: TRBV9
J: TRBJ2-5
CDR3: CASSVGTSGGRETQYF

size: -
V: TRBV10-3
J: TRBJ2-5
CDR3: CAIKWSGGADETQYF

size: -
V: TRBV5-1
J: TRBJ2-3
CDR3: CASSLVRAGLDTQYF

size: -
V: TRBV10-3
J: TRBJ1-5
CDR3: CAISESGRLNQPQHF

size: -
V: TRBV29-1
J: TRBJ1-2
CDR3: CSVSTGSGYTF

size: -
V: TRBV10-2
J: TRBJ2-7
CDR3: CASSETGGRSSNF

size: -
V: TRBV6-6
J: TRBJ1-5
CDR3: CASSYYGTGGNQPQHF

size: once
V: TRBV11-2
J: TRBJ2-2
CDR3: CASSRRQGAIGELFF

size: -
V: TRBV5-1
J: TRBJ2-2
CDR3: CASSLMPDTGELFF

size: -
V: TRBV7-2
J: TRBJ2-7
CDR3: CASSLARSVYEQYF

size: few
V: TRBV30
J: TRBJ2-1
CDR3: CAWSSPGGRSYNEQFF

size: many
V: TRBV27
J: TRBJ2-7
CDR3: CASRQGTYEQYF

size: -
V: TRBV6-1
J: TRBJ1-2
CDR3: CASSTKPNYGYTF

size: -
V: TRBV9
J: TRBJ1-6
CDR3: CASSVRRSGGVGSPLHF